Below, 25 T cell receptor beta chains from the same sample are listed, as sequenced in a study of cytomegalovirus exposure and HLA in healthy donors. A multiplex PCR was run with 60 Vbeta primers and 13 Jbeta primers. Generated by immunoSEQ multiplex PCR, the TCRdb table keeps only in-frame clones and is missing some. In the table there are 140,000 to 150,000 clones, 65% to 80% of which are singletons. Sequencing was carried out using PBMCs. These receptors came from a man in his forties in good health and CMV-seropositive.

The chain is built from TRBV30 and TRBJ2-7; a possible D gene is TRBD2 (6 bases). The V gene's germline CDR1 is GTSNPN and CDR2 SVGIG (reference sequence). This CDR3 contains 13 residues. Trimming took off 3 bases at V and 4 bases at J, with 13 bases between the two ends. CDR3 in amino acids: CAWRPSALYEQYF. The DNA of the CDR3 is TGTGCCTGGAGACCTAGCGCCCTATACGAGCAGTACTTC.

This chain connects TRBV5-7 to TRBJ1-4, with 7 bases lining up with TRBD1. TRBV5-7 is recorded as an ORF, its role being uncertain. The CDR3 covers 17 residues. V lost 4 bases and J lost 6; bases outside the gene matches: 15. The CDR3 DNA is TGTGCCAGCAGCGCGATGAAGCGACAGGGAGAGGATGAAAAACTGTTTTTT. Translation gives CASSAMKRQGEDEKLFF.

The chain links TRBV28 to TRBJ2-1, with a weak D call TRBD1 (6 bases). This CDR3 is 12 amino acids long. The germline gives CDR1 MDHEN, CDR2 SYDVKM. Trimming shortened V by 9 bases and J by 3 bases, and 9 bases separated the two germline ends. CDR3 DNA sequence: TGTGCCAGTTGGACAGTCTACAATGAGCAGTTCTTC. Protein: CASWTVYNEQFF.

This clone was seen just once. The chain is built from TRBV2 and TRBJ2-7; 7 bases are shared with TRBD2. CDR3 length equals 11 residues. The ends lost 9 bases at V and 7 bases at J; junction bases unmatched: 6. From germline, CDR1 is SNHLY and CDR2 FYNNEI. CDR3 sequence reads: CASSTSKEQYF. The CDR3 DNA reads as TGTGCCAGTTCGACTAGCAAGGAGCAGTACTTC.

The chain couples TRBV30 to TRBJ2-1, with D possibly TRBD2 on 7 matching bases. Germline CDR1 is GTSNPN and CDR2 is SVGIG (reference sequence). This CDR3 has 16 residues. The V and J ends lost 0 bases and 4 bases respectively, with 16 bases between them. In nucleotides, the CDR3 is TGTGCCTGGAGTGTTTGGGGAGAGGGGGGGTACAATGAGCAGTTCTTC. Protein product: CAWSVWGEGGYNEQFF.

The chain couples TRBV7-2 to TRBJ2-7; TRBD2 matches at 8 bases. V shed 6 bases and J 5 bases; nucleotides not matched to a gene: 3. Germline CDR1 reads SGHTA; CDR2 reads FQGNSA. CDR3 length equals 12 residues. The CDR3 sequence is CASRREGHEQYF. The CDR3 DNA reads TGTGCCAGCAGACGGGAGGGCCACGAGCAGTACTTC.

The gene calls are TRBV19 and TRBJ2-7; unclear D gene. Germline CDR1 and CDR2: LNHDA and SQIVND (reference sequence). There are 14 residues in the CDR3. V lost 4 bases and J lost 2, with 12 bases in between. The CDR3 DNA follows: TGTGCCAGTAGTACCACCTCAGAAACCTACGAGCAGTACTTC. As protein: CASSTTSETYEQYF.

This clone was picked up one time. The genes are TRBV5-1 and TRBJ2-3; TRBD1 is a possible D gene (5 bases). The germline V and J ends were trimmed by 3 bases and 1 base, with 9 bases remaining between them. Germline V lookup: CDR1 SGHRS, CDR2 YFSETQ. The CDR3 is 14 amino acids. CDR3 amino acids: CASSSGIGTDTQYF. CDR3 coding DNA: TGCGCCAGCAGCTCAGGGATTGGCACAGATACGCAGTATTTT.

The rearrangement uses TRBV18 and TRBJ2-5; tentative D call: TRBD1 (5 bases). The ends were cut back, 0 bases at V and 1 base at J, with 6 bases in the middle. Germline V gene data show CDR1 as KGHSH and CDR2 as LQKENI. CDR3 size: 14 residues. CDR3 nucleotide sequence: TGTGCCAGCTCACCACCTCAGGGCCAAGAGACCCAGTACTTC. This translates into CASSPPQGQETQYF. Variable domain in full (rest from reference TRBV18 and TRBJ2-5): NAGVMQNPRHLVRRRGQEARLRCSPMKGHSHVYWYRQLPEEGLKFMVYLQKENIIDESGMPKERFSAEFPKEGPSILRIQQVVRGDSAAYFCASSPPQGQETQYFGPGTRLLVL.

In this sample, this clone turned up once. The V call is TRBV9, the J call TRBJ1-3; D is unclear. Germline V lookup: CDR1 SGDLS, CDR2 YYNGEE. Trimming removed 0 bases from V and 0 bases from J, with 4 bases in between. The CDR3 is 14 residues long. CDR3: CASSVASSGNTIYF. Written as DNA, the CDR3 is TGTGCCAGCAGCGTAGCGAGCTCTGGAAACACCATATATTTT.

This clone was seen only a few times. This chain uses TRBV2 with TRBJ1-2, with D perhaps TRBD1 (5 bases). The germline V gene has CDR1 SNHLY and CDR2 FYNNEI. There are 15 residues in the CDR3. V lost 5 bases to trimming and J lost 2 bases, with 15 bases between them. The CDR3 region has the DNA TGTGCCAGCAGTCATGGACACGCGAAGAACTATGGCTACACCTTC. Its translation: CASSHGHAKNYGYTF.

V gene TRBV6-1 combines with J gene TRBJ2-5, with 8 bases fitting TRBD1. The CDR3 loop spans 16 amino acids. V shed 4 bases and J 5 bases; nucleotides not matched to a gene: 12. CDR1 and CDR2 (germline): MNHNS, SASEGT. CDR3 sequence reads: CASSGPGQGLSETQYF. In nucleotides, the CDR3 is TGTGCCAGCAGTGGACCTGGACAGGGTTTAAGTGAGACCCAGTACTTC.

This clone was seen a few times. This chain uses TRBV29-1 with TRBJ2-1, with 8 bases matching TRBD2. Trimming at V came to 4 bases and at J to 4 bases, leaving 3 bases not matched to a gene. Germline V gene lookup returns CDR1 SQVTM and CDR2 ANQGSEA. There are 13 residues in the CDR3. The chain's CDR3 is CSVAPSGYNEQFF. The CDR3 nucleotides are TGCAGCGTTGCCCCTAGCGGGTACAATGAGCAGTTCTTC.

The V call is TRBV7-9, the J call TRBJ2-5, with D possibly matching TRBD1 (5 bases). The CDR3 totals 13 residues. V was cut by 5 bases and J by 5 bases, with 12 bases left in between. Per the germline V gene, CDR1 is SEHNR and CDR2 is FQNEAQ (reference sequence). CDR3 nucleotide sequence: TGTGCCAGCAGCCTAGACAGTCGGGAGACCCAGTACTTC. It yields the protein CASSLDSRETQYF.

This chain joins TRBV7-9 and TRBJ2-5; possibly TRBD2 for D (5 bases). V lost 11 bases and J 4 bases, leaving 5 bases between the germline ends. The CDR3 totals 9 residues. Germline V gene sequence: CDR1 SEHNR, CDR2 FQNEAQ (reference sequence). The CDR3 DNA reads as TGTGCCGCGGGAGAGACCCAGTACTTC. This translates into CAAGETQYF.

The J gene is TRBJ1-4, the V gene TRBV4-2; weak D call: TRBD1 (6 bases). The CDR3 loop spans 16 amino acids. Germline CDR1 LGHNA, CDR2 YNFKEQ. V gave up 0 bases and J gave up 4 bases, with 12 bases separating them. Written as DNA, the CDR3 is TGTGCCAGCAGCCAAGACACAGGGCCTGTTAATGAAAAACTGTTTTTT. It yields the protein CASSQDTGPVNEKLFF.

V usage is TRBV18 and J usage is TRBJ1-3, with TRBD1 identical over 8 bases. The CDR3 runs to 14 residues. Per the germline V gene, CDR1 is KGHSH and CDR2 is LQKENI. The V gene end was trimmed by 6 bases and the J gene end by 0 bases; junction bases not matched to a gene: 1. CDR3 nucleotides: TGTGCCAGCTCGGGACAGGCCTCTGGAAACACCATATATTTT. Translated, it gives CASSGQASGNTIYF. Supplemented by reference TRBV18 and TRBJ1-3, the full variable domain reads NAGVMQNPRHLVRRRGQEARLRCSPMKGHSHVYWYRQLPEEGLKFMVYLQKENIIDESGMPKERFSAEFPKEGPSILRIQQVVRGDSAAYFCASSGQASGNTIYFGEGSWLTVV.

This clone was seen a single time. The chain carries TRBV7-2 and TRBJ2-5; 12 nucleotides agree with TRBD2. The assigned J gene may be wrong: the sequence end matches TRBJ2-7 better. Germline V gene data show CDR1 as SGHTA and CDR2 as FQGNSA. CDR3 length: 15 amino acids. CDR3 coding DNA: TGTGCCAGCAGCTCACTAGCGGGAGGCGTCTACGAGCAGTACTTC. Translated: CASSSLAGGVYEQYF.

V usage is TRBV2 and J usage is TRBJ2-5; D is possibly TRBD1 (6 bases). Between the trimmed V and J ends, which lost 5 bases and 2 bases, there was a span of 12 bases. In germline, CDR1 is SNHLY, CDR2 FYNNEI. The CDR3 totals 14 residues. This CDR3 is CASSFLTGQETQYF. The CDR3 DNA reads as TGTGCCAGCAGTTTCCTGACAGGTCAAGAGACCCAGTACTTC.

The chain employs TRBV5-6 and TRBJ2-5; maybe TRBD2 (5 bases). CDR3 length: 13 residues. V was trimmed by 2 bases and J by 11 bases, leaving 16 bases between them. Germline lookup yields CDR1 SGHDT and CDR2 YYEEEE. In DNA, the CDR3 is TGTGCCAGCAGCTTTTTATCGGGTTGGGAGCAGTACTTC. As protein: CASSFLSGWEQYF.

This clone has a handful of counts. The V call is TRBV4-3, the J call TRBJ1-3; a weak D match, TRBD1 (5 bases). The germline gives CDR1 LGHNA, CDR2 YSLEER. V lost 3 bases, J lost 4 bases, and 10 bases lay in between. The CDR3 contains 14 residues. The CDR3 loop is CASSHIGAGNTIYF. The CDR3, as DNA: TGCGCCAGCAGCCATATAGGGGCCGGAAACACCATATATTTT.

The chain uses TRBV11-2 and TRBJ2-5, with TRBD1 matching 9 bases. The CDR3 consists of 15 residues. Looked up from germline, CDR1 is SGHAT and CDR2 is FQNNGV. With V trimmed by 5 bases and J by 4 bases, 8 bases remained unmatched. CDR3 coding DNA: TGTGCCAGCAGCCCCCGGGACAGGGAATTAGAGACCCAGTACTTC. Translated, it gives CASSPRDRELETQYF.

To note about this clone: An end of the junction does not agree with germline; a read error may underlie this. The sample holds other DNA sequences that translate to the same CDR3. This chain uses TRBV7-2 with TRBJ2-3; TRBD2 agrees at 11 bases. Germline V gives CDR1 SGHTA, CDR2 FQGNSA. There are 15 residues in the CDR3. CDR3 DNA sequence: TGCGCCAGCAGGCGGACTAGCGGGAGCACAGATACGCAGTATTTT. Its translation is CASRRTSGSTDTQYF.

The chain links TRBV11-3 to TRBJ2-1, with D perhaps matching TRBD2 (5 bases). In germline, CDR1 is SGHNT, CDR2 YENEEA. Trimming cost V 5 bases and J 6 bases, with 14 bases left between them. This CDR3 has 14 residues. Written as DNA, the CDR3 is TGTGCCAGCAGCCGCGAGGGTTTGGGCAATGAGCAGTTCTTC. Its translation is CASSREGLGNEQFF.

The V and J genes are TRBV29-1 and TRBJ2-2; possible D gene TRBD2, 6 bases. V lost 4 bases and J lost 1, with 19 bases in between. The CDR3 contains 17 residues. The germline CDR1 and CDR2 sequences are SQVTM and ANQGSEA. CDR3 DNA sequence: TGCAGCGTTGTGGTCCACGATGGGGGGAAGAACACCGGGGAGCTGTTTTTT. Its translation is CSVVVHDGGKNTGELFF.